The entry that follows covers one T cell receptor (beta chain) sequence. These data originate in a study of OX40 agonist ivuxolimab in advanced cancers. Trimming pared 2 bases from V and 4 bases from J, leaving 8 bases between. The CDR3 is made up of 13 amino acids. Germline CDR1 is MNHNY and CDR2 is SVGAGI (reference sequence). Generated by immunoSEQ multiplex PCR, the TCRdb table keeps only in-frame clones and is missing some. The sample has about 46,000 clones, approximately 86% seen once; the top ten hold over 9%. This specimen consisted of CD4+ or CD8+ T cells sorted from blood, obtained in a trial of the OX40 agonist ivuxolimab. The rearrangement joins TRBV6-6 to TRBJ1-1, with a weak D call TRBD1 (5 bases). The clonotype originates from an adult with an advanced solid tumor such as melanoma, head and neck, liver or kidney cancer. CDR3 in amino acids: CASSYGGLTEAFF. In DNA form, the CDR3 reads TGTGCCAGCAGTTACGGGGGTCTCACTGAAGCTTTCTTT.